The source of this TCR beta chain is a study of cytomegalovirus exposure and HLA in healthy donors. CDR3 length: 16 amino acids. V was pared by 9 bases and J by 2 bases, with 13 bases of the junction left unmatched. Per the germline V gene, CDR1 is LNHDA and CDR2 is SQIVND (reference sequence). The PCR made use of 60 Vbeta and 13 Jbeta primers. Profiling relied on immunoSEQ multiplex PCR, and the TCRdb table lists in-frame clones only, not all of them. The sample lists 150,000 to 200,000 clones, about 81% seen once, with about 1.8% in the top ten. General study results and limits: Cytomegalovirus association was listed for 164 TCR beta chains. A prior analysis recorded that most TCR beta V segments were productive about 87% or about 30% of the time. Immune exposure information comprised only CMV serostatus.

This clone was picked up a small number of times. Its antigen is currently unknown. This chain uses TRBV19 with TRBJ2-3, with TRBD2 matching over 8 bases. The sequence came from a man aged 18 to 35 in good health and CMV-seronegative. The sample consisted of PBMCs. Here the CDR3 reads CASFPGGTLATDTQYF. CDR3 DNA sequence: TGTGCCAGCTTTCCGGGAGGGACTCTCGCCACAGATACGCAGTATTTT.